The rows below give T cell receptor beta chains drawn from one sample of a study of blood T cell repertoires in COVID-19. Libraries were prepared by immunoSEQ multiplex PCR; TCRdb keeps only in-frame clonotypes and omits some of them. This sample has 59,000 or so clones; about 76% occur once, and the top ten carry roughly 28%. Sequences were obtained from peripheral blood. These receptors all stem from a woman older than 75 with active or convalescent COVID-19. Each CDR3 is given without its conserved first and last residue. D genes are given only for firm matches.

TRBJ2-3,16,TRBD2,TRBV13,ASSSRAGGDPIRDTQY
TRBJ1-1,12,NA,TRBV19,ASIRGGARTEAF
TRBJ1-5,12,NA,TRBV9,ASSVGTANQPQH
TRBJ2-1,16,TRBD1,TRBV15,ATSSPGQGSLMGNEQF
TRBJ2-1,9,NA,TRBV20-1,SASVALEQF
TRBJ2-3,13,NA,TRBV7-3,ASSPSVTSTDTQY
TRBJ2-3,16,TRBD2,TRBV6-1,ASSAGALAEAGGDTQY
TRBJ1-5,16,TRBD1,TRBV19,ASSIDNDRGYSNQPQH
TRBJ1-2,12,TRBD1,TRBV19,ASSMGTVSYGYT
TRBJ1-2,12,TRBD1,TRBV27,ASRFRDSNYGYT
TRBJ2-7,12,TRBD2,TRBV5-4,ASSFKNSGGEQY
TRBJ1-1,12,NA,TRBV5-6,ASTERQKQAEAF
TRBJ1-1,12,NA,TRBV18,ASSPPNGVAEAF
TRBJ1-3,14,NA,TRBV19,ASTQPLQDSGNTIY
TRBJ1-1,11,NA,TRBV24-1,ATSGGLNTEAF
TRBJ2-1,14,NA,TRBV5-1,ASSLVPRSSYNEQF
TRBJ1-2,14,NA,TRBV10-3,AISDSGTRANYGYT
TRBJ2-3,11,NA,TRBV6-4,ASSGGLPDTQY
TRBJ1-2,12,NA,TRBV6-5,ASSRTLTNYGYT
TRBJ2-3,15,TRBD2,TRBV3-1/TRBV3-2,ASSQEGTSGGGDTQY
TRBJ2-1,16,NA,TRBV28,ASSLPVGGRGARNEQF
TRBJ2-1,12,NA,TRBV5-6,ASSRGGTYNEQF
TRBJ1-2,12,NA,TRBV10-2,ASSELRATYGYT
TRBJ1-3,15,NA,TRBV7-2,ASSLLTRGNAGNTIY
TRBJ1-2,14,TRBD1,TRBV11-2,ASSLDRNYRGHGYT
TRBJ2-1,13,TRBD1,TRBV15,ATSRDATGWNEQF
TRBJ1-6,13,TRBD1,TRBV4-3,ASSYGQGNNSPLH
TRBJ2-4,14,NA,TRBV6-5,ASSYAPRGGQNIQY
TRBJ2-5,11,NA,TRBV10-1,ASSEVGEETQY
TRBJ1-3,9,NA,TRBV10-3,AISEGDTIY
TRBJ1-5,14,NA,TRBV27,ASSPDRRAVKQPQH
TRBJ2-3,14,TRBD2,TRBV19,ASSQGTSGGRDTQY
TRBJ1-2,11,NA,TRBV2,ASSRGVGYGYT
TRBJ2-2,14,NA,TRBV6-1,ASREPQGSGTGELF
TRBJ1-5,13,TRBD1,TRBV2,ASRWGQGGNQPQH
TRBJ1-2,12,NA,TRBV6-5,ASSYSGRGNGYT
TRBJ1-1,11,NA,TRBV19,ASRGQGNTEAF
TRBJ1-3,11,NA,TRBV7-9,ASSRGTGNTIY
TRBJ2-3,13,NA,TRBV18,ASSTTSSSTDTQY
TRBJ1-2,10,NA,TRBV10-3,AISDTNYGYT
TRBJ1-3,13,NA,TRBV5-8,ASSFGGTRGNTIY
TRBJ1-5,13,NA,TRBV6-1,ASSEGSAINQPQH
TRBJ1-6,12,TRBD1,TRBV6-5,ASSIGQANSPLH
TRBJ1-4,11,NA,TRBV29-1,SVSSQANEKLF
TRBJ1-2,12,TRBD1,TRBV6-5,ASSYQDRVNGYT
TRBJ1-1,12,NA,TRBV7-9,ASSEEGRVGEAF
TRBJ1-6,13,TRBD1,TRBV9,ASSVRTGSDSPLH
TRBJ1-5,11,TRBD1,TRBV7-2,ASSLQGVEPQH
TRBJ2-5,14,NA,TRBV28,ASSLGGPGPRETQY
TRBJ2-1,14,TRBD1,TRBV2,ASSLNRDRVSYEQF
TRBJ2-1,11,NA,TRBV5-1,ASSVGGHNEQF
TRBJ2-1,14,TRBD2,TRBV5-4,ASSSRGAGVDNEQF
TRBJ1-5,12,NA,TRBV6-5,ASLLVLGGQPQH
TRBJ2-7,11,NA,TRBV11-1,ASSSGGRYEQY
TRBJ2-1,10,NA,TRBV5-8,ASSFFGGEQF
TRBJ2-1,13,TRBD2,TRBV7-9,ASSLKTSGGAAQF